This T cell receptor (beta chain) was obtained from a study of T cell repertoires in cytomegalovirus infection. For the study at large: Well-studied HLA-B-restricted epitopes and recently identified HLA-C-restricted epitopes of CMV were both used in the study.

Turning to this clonotype: The antigen is not known.

In germline, CDR1 is LGHNA, CDR2 YNFKEQ. V lost 3 bases, J lost 1 base, and 4 bases stayed unmatched. The CDR3 runs to 16 residues. TCRdb ran MiXCR on the reads and lists one entry per CDR3 protein. The sample contains about 220,000 distinct CDR3 sequences, 35% to 40% of which appear only once. The genes are TRBV4-2 and TRBJ2-1; 9 bases are a match to TRBD2. Sample: CD8+ T cells from cultured PBMCs, taken from culture after CMV antigen stimulation. This TCR was recovered from a human donor in good health (CMV status not recorded). Some clones in this sample may be carry-over from other donors' samples. In nucleotides, the CDR3 is TGTGCCAGCAGCCAGGTAGCGGGAGCTTCCTACAATGAGCAGTTCTTC. It translates to CASSQVAGASYNEQFF.